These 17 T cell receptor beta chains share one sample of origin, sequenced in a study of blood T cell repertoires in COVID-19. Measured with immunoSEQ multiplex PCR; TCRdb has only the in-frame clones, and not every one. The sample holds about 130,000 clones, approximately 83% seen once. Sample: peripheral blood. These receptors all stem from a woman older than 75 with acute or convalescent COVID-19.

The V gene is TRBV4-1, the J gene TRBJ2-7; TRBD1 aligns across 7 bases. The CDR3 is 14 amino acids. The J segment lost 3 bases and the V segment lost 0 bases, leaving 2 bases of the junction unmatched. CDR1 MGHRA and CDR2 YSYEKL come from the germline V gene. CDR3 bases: TGCGCCAGCAGCCAAGATCACAGGGGCTACGAGCAGTACTTC. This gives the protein CASSQDHRGYEQYF.

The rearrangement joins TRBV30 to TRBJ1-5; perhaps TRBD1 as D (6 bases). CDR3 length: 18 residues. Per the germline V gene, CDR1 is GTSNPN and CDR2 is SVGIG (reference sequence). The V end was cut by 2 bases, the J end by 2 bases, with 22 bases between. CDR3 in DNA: TGTGCCTGGAGTAAGGGCAGGGGCGCAAATTCGGGCAATCAGCCCCAGCATTTT. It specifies CAWSKGRGANSGNQPQHF.

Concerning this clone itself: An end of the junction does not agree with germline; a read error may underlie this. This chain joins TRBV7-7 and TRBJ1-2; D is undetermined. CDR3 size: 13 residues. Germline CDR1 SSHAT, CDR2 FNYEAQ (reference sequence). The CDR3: CASSVFRNYGYTF. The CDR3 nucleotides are TGTGCTAGCAGCGTGTTTCGGAACTATGGCTACACCTTC.

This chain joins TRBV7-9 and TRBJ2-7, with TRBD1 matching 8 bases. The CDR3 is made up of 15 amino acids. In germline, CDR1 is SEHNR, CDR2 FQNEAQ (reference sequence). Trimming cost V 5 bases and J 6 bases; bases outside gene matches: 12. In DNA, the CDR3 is TGTGCCAGCAGCCAGGACAGGGTTGGGCTCTCCGAGCAGTACTTC. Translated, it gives CASSQDRVGLSEQYF.

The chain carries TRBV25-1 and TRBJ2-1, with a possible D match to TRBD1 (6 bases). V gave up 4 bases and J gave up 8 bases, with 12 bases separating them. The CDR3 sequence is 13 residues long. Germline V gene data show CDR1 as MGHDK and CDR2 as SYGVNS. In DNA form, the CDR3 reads TGTGCCAGCAGTGCAGGGGTCGGCGATGAGCAGTTCTTC. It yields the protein CASSAGVGDEQFF.

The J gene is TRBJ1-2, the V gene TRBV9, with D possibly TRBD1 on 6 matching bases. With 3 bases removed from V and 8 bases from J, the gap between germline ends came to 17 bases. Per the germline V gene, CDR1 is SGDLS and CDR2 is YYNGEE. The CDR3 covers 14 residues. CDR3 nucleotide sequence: TGTGCCAGCAGCGCCCAGACAGGCACGGTAGGCTACACCTTC. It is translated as CASSAQTGTVGYTF.

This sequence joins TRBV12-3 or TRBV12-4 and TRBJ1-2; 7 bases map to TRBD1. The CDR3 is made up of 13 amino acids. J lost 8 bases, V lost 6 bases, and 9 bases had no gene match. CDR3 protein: CASRRDSTFGYTF. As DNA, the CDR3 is TGTGCCAGCAGGAGGGACAGCACCTTCGGCTACACCTTC.

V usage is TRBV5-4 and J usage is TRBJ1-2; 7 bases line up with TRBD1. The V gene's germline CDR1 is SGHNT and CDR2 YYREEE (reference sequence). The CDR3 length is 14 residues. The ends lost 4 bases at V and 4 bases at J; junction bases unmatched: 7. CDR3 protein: CASSPTGKAYGYTF. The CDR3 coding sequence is TGTGCCAGCAGCCCGACAGGGAAGGCCTATGGCTACACCTTC.

Here the CDR3 reads CASSQERQGNYGYTF. The CDR3 coding sequence is TGTGCCAGCAGCCAAGAGCGACAGGGAAACTATGGCTACACCTTC. V usage is TRBV4-2 and J usage is TRBJ1-2; 7 bases are a match to TRBD1. The CDR3 loop spans 15 amino acids. Germline V CDR1 and CDR2: LGHNA, YNFKEQ. Trimming at V came to 0 bases and at J to 2 bases, leaving 3 bases not matched to a gene.

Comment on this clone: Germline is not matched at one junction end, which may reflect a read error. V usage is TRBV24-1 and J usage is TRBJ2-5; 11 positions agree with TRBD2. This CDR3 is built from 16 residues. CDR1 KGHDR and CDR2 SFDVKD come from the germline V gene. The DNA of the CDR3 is TGTGCCACCAGTGATTTCGGGACTAGCGGCCAAGAGACCCGGTACTTC. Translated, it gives CATSDFGTSGQETRYF.

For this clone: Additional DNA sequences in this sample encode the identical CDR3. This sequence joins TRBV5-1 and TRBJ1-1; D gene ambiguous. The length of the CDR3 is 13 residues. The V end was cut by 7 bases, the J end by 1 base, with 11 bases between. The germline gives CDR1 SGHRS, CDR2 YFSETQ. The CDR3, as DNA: TGCGCCAGCCGTGTGGGAGGGAACACTGAAGCTTTCTTT. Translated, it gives CASRVGGNTEAFF.

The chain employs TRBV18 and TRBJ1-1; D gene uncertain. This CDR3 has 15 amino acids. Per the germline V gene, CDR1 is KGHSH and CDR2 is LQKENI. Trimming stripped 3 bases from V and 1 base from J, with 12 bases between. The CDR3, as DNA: TGTGCCAGCTCACCCCCGACAAGTTCGAACACTGAAGCTTTCTTT. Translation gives CASSPPTSSNTEAFF.

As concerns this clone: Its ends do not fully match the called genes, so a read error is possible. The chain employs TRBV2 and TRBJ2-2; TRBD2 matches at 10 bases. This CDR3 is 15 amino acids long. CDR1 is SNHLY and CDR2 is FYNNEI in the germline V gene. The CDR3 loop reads CPSNRAGGDTGELFF. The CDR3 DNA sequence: TGTCCCAGCAATAGAGCGGGGGGGGACACCGGGGAGCTGTTTTTT. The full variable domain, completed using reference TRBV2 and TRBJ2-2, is EPEVTQTPSHQVTQMGQEVILRCVPISNHLYFYWYRQILGQKVEFLVSFYNNEISEKSEIFDDQFSVERPDGSNFTLKIRSTKLEDSAMYFCPSNRAGGDTGELFFGEGSRLTVL.

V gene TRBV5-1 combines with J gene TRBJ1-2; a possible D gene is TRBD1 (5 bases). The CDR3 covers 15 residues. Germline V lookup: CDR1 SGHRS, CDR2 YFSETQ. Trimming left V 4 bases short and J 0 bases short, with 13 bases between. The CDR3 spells CASSPPTVTNYGYTF. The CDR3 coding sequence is TGCGCCAGCAGCCCCCCGACAGTGACTAACTATGGCTACACCTTC.

Here the CDR3 DNA reads TGTGCCAGCAGCCGACCAGGGGGCAGGACAGATACGCAGTATTTT. This codes for CASSRPGGRTDTQYF. The V and J genes are TRBV5-4 and TRBJ2-3; TRBD1 aligns across 8 bases. With 4 bases clipped from V and 3 bases from J, the junction kept 7 bases outside the gene matches. Germline V gene lookup returns CDR1 SGHNT and CDR2 YYREEE (reference sequence). The CDR3 totals 15 residues.

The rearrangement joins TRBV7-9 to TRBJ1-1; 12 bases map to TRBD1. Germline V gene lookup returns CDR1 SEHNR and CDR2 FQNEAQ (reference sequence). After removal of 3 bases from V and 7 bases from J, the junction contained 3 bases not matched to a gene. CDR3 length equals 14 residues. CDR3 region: CASSLGQGALEAFF. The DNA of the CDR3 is TGTGCCAGCAGCTTGGGACAGGGGGCCCTTGAAGCTTTCTTT.

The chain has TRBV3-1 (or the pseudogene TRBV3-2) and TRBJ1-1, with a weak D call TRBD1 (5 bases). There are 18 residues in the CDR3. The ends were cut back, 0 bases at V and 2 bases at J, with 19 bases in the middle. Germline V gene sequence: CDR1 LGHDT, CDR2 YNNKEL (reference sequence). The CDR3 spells CASSQDDRRAADNTEAFF. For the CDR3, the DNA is TGTGCCAGCAGCCAAGACGACAGACGGGCAGCCGATAACACTGAAGCTTTCTTT.